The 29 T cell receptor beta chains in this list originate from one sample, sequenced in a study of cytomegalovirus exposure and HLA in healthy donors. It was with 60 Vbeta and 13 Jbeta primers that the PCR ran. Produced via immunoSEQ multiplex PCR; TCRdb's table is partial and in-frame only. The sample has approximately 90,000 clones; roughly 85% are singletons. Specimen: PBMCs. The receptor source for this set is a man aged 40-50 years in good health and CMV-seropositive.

The CDR3 is CATGESSYEQYF. CDR3 coding DNA: TGTGCCACGGGGGAATCCTCCTACGAGCAGTACTTC. V and J are TRBV28 and TRBJ2-5; D might be TRBD2 (6 bases). The J call may be incorrect, as the DNA end agrees better with TRBJ2-7. CDR1 and CDR2 (germline): MDHEN, SYDVKM. The CDR3 sequence is 12 residues long.

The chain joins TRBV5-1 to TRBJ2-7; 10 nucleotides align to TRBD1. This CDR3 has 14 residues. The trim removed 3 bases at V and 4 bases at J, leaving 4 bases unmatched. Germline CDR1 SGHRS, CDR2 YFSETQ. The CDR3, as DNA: TGCGCCAGCAGCTACGACAGGGGGCTTTACGAGCAGTACTTC. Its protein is CASSYDRGLYEQYF.

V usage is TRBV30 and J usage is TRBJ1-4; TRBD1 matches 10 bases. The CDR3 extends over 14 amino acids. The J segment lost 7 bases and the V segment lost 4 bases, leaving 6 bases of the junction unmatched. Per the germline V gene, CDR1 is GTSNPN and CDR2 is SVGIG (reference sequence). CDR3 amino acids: CAWTRTGGGEKLFF. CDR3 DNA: TGTGCCTGGACCAGGACAGGGGGGGGTGAAAAACTGTTTTTT.

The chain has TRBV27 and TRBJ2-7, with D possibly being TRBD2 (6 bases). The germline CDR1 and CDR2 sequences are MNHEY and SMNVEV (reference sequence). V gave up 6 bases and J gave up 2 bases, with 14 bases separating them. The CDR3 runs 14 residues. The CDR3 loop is CASRGRDSPYEQYF. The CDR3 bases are TGTGCCAGCAGGGGCCGGGACTCACCCTACGAGCAGTACTTC.

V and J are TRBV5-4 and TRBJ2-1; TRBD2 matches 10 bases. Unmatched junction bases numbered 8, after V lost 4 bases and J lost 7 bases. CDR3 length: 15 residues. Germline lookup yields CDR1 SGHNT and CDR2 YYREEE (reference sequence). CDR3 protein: CASSARSGGRNEQFF. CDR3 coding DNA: TGTGCCAGCAGCGCGCGTAGCGGGGGGCGGAATGAGCAGTTCTTC.

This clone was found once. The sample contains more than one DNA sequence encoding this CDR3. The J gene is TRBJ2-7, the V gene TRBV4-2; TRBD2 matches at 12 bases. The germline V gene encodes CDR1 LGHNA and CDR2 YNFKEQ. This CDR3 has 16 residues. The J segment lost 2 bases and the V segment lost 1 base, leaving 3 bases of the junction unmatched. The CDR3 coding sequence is TGTGCCAGCAGCCAAGGACTAGCGGGAGAGGCCTACGAGCAGTACTTC. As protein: CASSQGLAGEAYEQYF.

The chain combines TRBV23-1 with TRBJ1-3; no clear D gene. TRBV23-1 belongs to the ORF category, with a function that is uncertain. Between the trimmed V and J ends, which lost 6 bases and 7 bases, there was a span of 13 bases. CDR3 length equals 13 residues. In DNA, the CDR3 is TGCGCCAGCAGCCTGTCGGCCGGGAACACCATATATTTT. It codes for CASSLSAGNTIYF.

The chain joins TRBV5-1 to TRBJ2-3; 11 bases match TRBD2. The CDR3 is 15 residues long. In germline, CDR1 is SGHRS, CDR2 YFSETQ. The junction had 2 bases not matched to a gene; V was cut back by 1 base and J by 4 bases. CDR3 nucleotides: TGCGCCAGCAGCTTGTCTAGCGGGGGGTCAGATACGCAGTATTTT. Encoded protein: CASSLSSGGSDTQYF.

The CDR3 DNA sequence: TGCGCCAGCAGCTTGGCGGGAGGGCAGAGTCGGGAGACCCAGTACTTC. This codes for CASSLAGGQSRETQYF. The chain recombines TRBV5-1 with TRBJ2-5; TRBD2 matches 8 bases. Trimming at V came to 0 bases and at J to 5 bases, leaving 9 bases not matched to a gene. Germline assignment: CDR1 SGHRS and CDR2 YFSETQ. This CDR3 comprises 16 residues.

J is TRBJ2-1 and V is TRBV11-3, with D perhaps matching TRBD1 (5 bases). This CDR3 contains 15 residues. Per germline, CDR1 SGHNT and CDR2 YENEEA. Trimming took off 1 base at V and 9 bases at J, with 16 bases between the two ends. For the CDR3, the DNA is TGTGCCAGCAGCTTAGGGACCAGGGTTGCCCCTGAGCAGTTCTTC. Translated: CASSLGTRVAPEQFF.

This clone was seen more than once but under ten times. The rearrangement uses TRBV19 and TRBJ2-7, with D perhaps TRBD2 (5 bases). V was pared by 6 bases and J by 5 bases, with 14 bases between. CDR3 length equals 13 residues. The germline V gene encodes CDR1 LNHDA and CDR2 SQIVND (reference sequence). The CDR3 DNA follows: TGTGCCAGTAGGGGGAGTGGGCGGAACGAGCAGTACTTC. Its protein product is CASRGSGRNEQYF.

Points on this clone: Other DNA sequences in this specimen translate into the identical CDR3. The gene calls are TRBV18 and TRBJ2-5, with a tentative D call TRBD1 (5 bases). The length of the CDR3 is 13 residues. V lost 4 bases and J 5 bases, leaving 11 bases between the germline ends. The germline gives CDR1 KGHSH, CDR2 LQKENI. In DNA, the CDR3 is TGTGCCAGCTCACAGCAGGGTGGGGAGACCCAGTACTTC. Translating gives CASSQQGGETQYF.

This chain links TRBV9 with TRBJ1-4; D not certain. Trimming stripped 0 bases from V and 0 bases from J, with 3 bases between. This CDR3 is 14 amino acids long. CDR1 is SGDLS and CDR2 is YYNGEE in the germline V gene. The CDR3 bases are TGTGCCAGCAGCGTAGCTGCAACTAATGAAAAACTGTTTTTT. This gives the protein CASSVAATNEKLFF.

CDR3 nucleotides: TGCGCCAGCAGCTCCAATCCGACGACAAGCTACACCTTC. Protein sequence: CASSSNPTTSYTF. V and J are TRBV5-1 and TRBJ1-2; D not certain. The V and J ends lost 3 bases and 9 bases respectively, with 15 bases between them. Germline CDR1 is SGHRS and CDR2 is YFSETQ. This CDR3 is built from 13 residues.

The CDR3 sequence: CASSPQPSLAGRIETQYF. CDR3 DNA sequence: TGTGCCAGCAGCCCCCAACCTTCGCTAGCGGGAAGGATAGAGACCCAGTACTTC. J is TRBJ2-5 and V is TRBV7-3; TRBD2 agrees at 9 bases. CDR1 and CDR2 (germline): SGHTA, FQGTGA. V trimming: 5 bases; J trimming: 4 bases; junction bases outside the gene matches: 17. The CDR3 length is 18 residues.

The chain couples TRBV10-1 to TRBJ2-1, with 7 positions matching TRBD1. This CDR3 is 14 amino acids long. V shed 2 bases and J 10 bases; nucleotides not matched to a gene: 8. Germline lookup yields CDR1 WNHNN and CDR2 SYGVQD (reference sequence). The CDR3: CASSERMTGNEQFF. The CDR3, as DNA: TGCGCCAGCAGTGAGCGGATGACAGGGAACGAGCAGTTCTTC.

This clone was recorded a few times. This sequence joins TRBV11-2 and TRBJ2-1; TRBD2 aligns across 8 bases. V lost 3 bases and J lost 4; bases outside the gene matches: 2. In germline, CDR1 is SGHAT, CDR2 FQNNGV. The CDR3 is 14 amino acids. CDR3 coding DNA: TGTGCCAGCAGCTTGACTAGCGAATACAATGAGCAGTTCTTC. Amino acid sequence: CASSLTSEYNEQFF.

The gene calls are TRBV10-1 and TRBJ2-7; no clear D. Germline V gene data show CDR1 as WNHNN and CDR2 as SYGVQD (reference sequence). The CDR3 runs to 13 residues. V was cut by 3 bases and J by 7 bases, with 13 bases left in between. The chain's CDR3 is CASSDSPEREQYF. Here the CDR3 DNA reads TGCGCCAGCAGTGACTCTCCGGAGAGGGAGCAGTACTTC.

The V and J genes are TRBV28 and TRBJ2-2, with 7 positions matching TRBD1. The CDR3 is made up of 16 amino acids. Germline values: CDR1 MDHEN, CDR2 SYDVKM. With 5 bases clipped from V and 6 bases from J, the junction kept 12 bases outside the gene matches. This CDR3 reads CASSTQRRGRAGELFF. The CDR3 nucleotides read TGTGCCAGCAGTACCCAGCGTAGGGGGCGCGCCGGGGAGCTGTTTTTT.

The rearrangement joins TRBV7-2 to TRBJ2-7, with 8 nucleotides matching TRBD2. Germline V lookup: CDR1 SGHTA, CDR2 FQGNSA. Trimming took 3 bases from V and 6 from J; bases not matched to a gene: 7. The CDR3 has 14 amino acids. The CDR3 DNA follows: TGTGCCAGCAGCTTGTCGAGCGGGAGTCGCGAGCAGTACTTC. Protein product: CASSLSSGSREQYF.

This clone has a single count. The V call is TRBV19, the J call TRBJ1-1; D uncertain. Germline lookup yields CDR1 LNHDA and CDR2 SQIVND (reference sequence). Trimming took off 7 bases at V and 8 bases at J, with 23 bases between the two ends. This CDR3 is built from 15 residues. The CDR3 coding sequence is TGTGCCAGTACCATAGGCCGAGGTCCCCCCAACGAAGCTTTCTTT. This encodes CASTIGRGPPNEAFF. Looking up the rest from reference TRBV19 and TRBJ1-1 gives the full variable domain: DGGITQSPKYLFRKEGQNVTLSCEQNLNHDAMYWYRQDPGQGLRLIYYSQIVNDFQKGDIAEGYSVSREKKESFPLTVTSAQKNPTAFYLCASTIGRGPPNEAFFGQGTRLTVV.

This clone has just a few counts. The CDR3 bases are TGTGCCAGCAGCTTGTTGGCTCTGGCAGCTGAAGCTTTCTTT. It is translated as CASSLLALAAEAFF. The chain couples TRBV13 to TRBJ1-1, with D unresolved. This CDR3 has 14 amino acids. CDR1 is PRHDT, CDR2 FYEKMQ, per germline (reference sequence). Trimming took off 3 bases at V and 6 bases at J, with 14 bases between the two ends.

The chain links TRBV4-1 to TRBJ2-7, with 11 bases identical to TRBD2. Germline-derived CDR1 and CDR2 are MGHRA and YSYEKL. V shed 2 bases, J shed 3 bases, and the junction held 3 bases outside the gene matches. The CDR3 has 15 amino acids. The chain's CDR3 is CASSQTSGGLYEQYF. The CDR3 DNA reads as TGCGCCAGCAGCCAAACTAGCGGGGGCCTCTACGAGCAGTACTTC.

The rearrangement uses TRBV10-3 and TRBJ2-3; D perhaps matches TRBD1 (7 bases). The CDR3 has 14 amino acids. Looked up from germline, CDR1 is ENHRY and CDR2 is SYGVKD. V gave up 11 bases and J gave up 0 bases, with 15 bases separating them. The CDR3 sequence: CASARGTSTDTQYF. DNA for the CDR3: TGTGCCTCCGCCAGGGGGACTAGCACAGATACGCAGTATTTT.

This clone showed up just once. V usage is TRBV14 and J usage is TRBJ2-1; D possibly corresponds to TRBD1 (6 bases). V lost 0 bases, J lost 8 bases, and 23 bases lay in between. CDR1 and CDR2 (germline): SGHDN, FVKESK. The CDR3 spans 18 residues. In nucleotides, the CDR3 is TGTGCCAGCAGCCAAGATTTCCGGCAGGGGCCCGTCGTGTATGAGCAGTTCTTC. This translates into CASSQDFRQGPVVYEQFF.

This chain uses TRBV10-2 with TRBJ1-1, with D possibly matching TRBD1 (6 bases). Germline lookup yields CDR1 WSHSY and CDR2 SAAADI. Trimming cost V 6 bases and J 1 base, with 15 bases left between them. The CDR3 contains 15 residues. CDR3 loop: CASRAGGLGNTEAFF. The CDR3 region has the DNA TGCGCCAGCAGGGCGGGGGGGCTTGGGAACACTGAAGCTTTCTTT.

As DNA, the CDR3 is TGTGCCAGCTCACCGTTTCTGCAGGACTCTGGAAACACCATATATTTT. It encodes CASSPFLQDSGNTIYF. The chain uses TRBV18 and TRBJ1-3; D is undetermined. The CDR3 loop spans 16 amino acids. CDR1 and CDR2 (germline): KGHSH, LQKENI. Trimming stripped 3 bases from V and 0 bases from J, with 12 bases between.

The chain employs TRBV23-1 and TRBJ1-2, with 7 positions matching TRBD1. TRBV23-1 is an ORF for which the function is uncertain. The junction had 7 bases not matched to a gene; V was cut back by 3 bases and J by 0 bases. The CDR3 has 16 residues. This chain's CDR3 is CASSHPDRDPNYGYTF. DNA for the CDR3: TGCGCCAGCAGTCACCCCGACAGGGATCCTAACTATGGCTACACCTTC.

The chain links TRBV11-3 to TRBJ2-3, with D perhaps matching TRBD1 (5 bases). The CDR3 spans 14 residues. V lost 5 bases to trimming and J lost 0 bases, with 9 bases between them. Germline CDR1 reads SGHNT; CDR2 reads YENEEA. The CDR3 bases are TGTGCCAGCAGCCCAGGGCACAGCACAGATACGCAGTATTTT. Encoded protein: CASSPGHSTDTQYF.